This T cell receptor (beta chain) was recorded in a study of T-cell reconstitution after alpha-beta-depleted transplantation in children. A TCRbeta library incorporating unique molecular identifiers was prepared. TCRdb re-called the PCR reads with MiXCR, one entry per CDR3 protein. Counted here are around 180,000 distinct CDR3 sequences, over 8.5% occurring once; the ten biggest clones make up less than 15%. Germline lookup yields CDR1 SGHAT and CDR2 FQDESV (reference sequence). The CDR3 totals 13 residues. The germline V and J ends were trimmed by 2 bases and 9 bases, with 10 bases remaining between them. Turning to this clonotype: Its antigen is unknown. This clone may be a read error of a much larger clone one base away.

Study-wide results and caveats: About two months after transplant, alpha-beta T cells reportedly came from several hundred expanded graft clones. The study traced high day-60 TCRbeta diversity in some patients to surviving recipient T cells and thymic progenitors.

The sequencing used PBMCs, collected before TCRalphabeta/CD19-depleted stem cell transplant. The sequence derives from a boy younger than 10 with acute myeloid leukemia, due to receive a stem cell transplant. The V gene is TRBV11-1, the J gene TRBJ1-4; no firm D call. The CDR3 loop is CASSLRNGKKLFF. In nucleotides, the CDR3 is TGTGCCAGCAGCTTAAGGAACGGTAAAAAACTGTTTTTT.